Listed below are T cell receptor beta chains from one sample, sequenced in a study of T cell responses to AZD1222 COVID-19 vaccine. Some clones are missing from TCRdb's copy, which holds only in-frame ones; the method was immunoSEQ multiplex PCR. The sample holds over 100,000 clones, roughly nine tenths seen once. The sample here was peripheral blood, taken on day 0 of AZD1222 vaccination. These receptors all stem from an adult in good health. The CDR3 runs from the conserved cysteine through the conserved F or W. D genes are given only for firm matches. Clone size appears in some rows only: once, few, many, or a class for an expanded clone.

cdr3_length v_call clone_size d_call cdr3_aa
11 TRBV9 . . CASGGADTQYF
15 TRBV4-3 . . CASSRVWQGAYEQYF
15 TRBV5-1 . TRBD2 CASSHSRAGGNEQFF
15 TRBV4-3 . . CASSQNSGGNEKLFF
15 TRBV28 . . CASTLPGPANQPQHF
13 TRBV7-9 many . CASSLGADQPQHF
13 TRBV6-5 . . CASRPGAYYGYTF
15 TRBV28 once . CASRPFVYSNQPQHF
14 TRBV9 . TRBD2 CASSVGGGRNEQFF
14 TRBV10-3 once TRBD2 CAISETSGSPEQFF
14 TRBV5-5 . . CASTPQGMNTEAFF
11 TRBV28 once . CASSPAHGYTF
23 TRBV21-1 . . CASSNSVGGGGGGGAGLNSPLHF
18 TRBV27 . TRBD2 CASRHRTGTSGREGEQFF
13 TRBV25-1 . TRBD1 CASTWTGGSPLHF
15 TRBV30 . . CAWHSGGPINTEAFF
13 TRBV19 . . CASNQGGNSPLHF
15 TRBV19 . TRBD1 CASSLDRSSLLGYTF
18 TRBV6-2/TRBV6-3 . TRBD2 CASSRGLAGGPSYNEQFF
14 TRBV18 . . CASSPSGVTDTQYF
15 TRBV5-4 . . CASSFDSLYNSPLHF
16 TRBV7-3 few TRBD2 CASTPGLAAPYNEQFF
15 TRBV4-1 . . CASSQPGATNEKLFF
15 TRBV7-2 . . CASSLGTREGQPQHF
15 TRBV7-2 . TRBD2 CASSLLAGGEYEQYF
15 TRBV28 . . CASRSYNSGNTEAFF
13 TRBV12-3/TRBV12-4 . TRBD1 CASGQGWDSPLHF
16 TRBV10-2 . . CASSGGPRDGTDTQYF
16 TRBV19 . TRBD1 CASSRKDRGSNQPQHF
12 TRBV6-5 . . CAAGAEADTQYF
15 TRBV5-5 . . CASSLLRTLTDTQYF
15 TRBV9 . . CASSDLSKGTGELFF
17 TRBV18 . TRBD2 CASSPTLAGVRTGELFF
14 TRBV13 . . CASNEALAKNIQYF
13 TRBV27 . . CASSFGRPYEQYF
14 TRBV29-1 . TRBD2 CSVGLAGGFHEQYF
13 TRBV28 . . CASSLLRSYEQYF
12 TRBV28 . . CASQGPNQPQHF
19 TRBV27 . TRBD1 CASSFYHRDRGVGTGELFF
15 TRBV19 . . CASSRKGPIEEKLFF
14 TRBV7-2 . TRBD1 CASSSGQGNYGYTF